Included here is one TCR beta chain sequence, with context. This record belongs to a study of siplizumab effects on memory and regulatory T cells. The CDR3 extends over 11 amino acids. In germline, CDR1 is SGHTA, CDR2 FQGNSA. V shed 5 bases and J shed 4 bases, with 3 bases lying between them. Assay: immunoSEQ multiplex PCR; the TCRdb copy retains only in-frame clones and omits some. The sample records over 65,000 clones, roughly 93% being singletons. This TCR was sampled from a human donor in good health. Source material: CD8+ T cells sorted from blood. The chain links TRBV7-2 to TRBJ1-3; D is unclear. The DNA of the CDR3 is TGTGCCAGCAGCCCCGGAAACACCATATATTTT. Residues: CASSPGNTIYF.